The rows below give T cell receptor beta chains drawn from one sample of a study of T cells after yellow fever vaccination. TCRdb re-analysed the 5' RACE reads in MiXCR, keeping a single row per CDR3 protein. Of approximately 300,000 distinct CDR3 sequences in the sample, 6.8% are singletons; the top ten hold about 18%. Sample: PBMCs, taken roughly 46 days after the first yellow fever vaccination. Source of these receptors: a man younger than 35 who received the YFV17D yellow fever vaccine. Both conserved end residues are part of each CDR3. A D gene is named only where the DNA matches it firmly. Clone size appears in some rows only: once, few, many, or a class for an expanded clone.

CDR3nt: TGTGCCAGCTCGAGTCCCCTAGCGGGGGCCCGCTACGAGCAGTACTTC
CDR3aa: CASSSPLAGARYEQYF
v_gene: TRBV6-2/TRBV6-3
abundance: few
j_gene: TRBJ2-7
d_gene: TRBD2

CDR3nt: TGTGCCAGCAGGGAAAGGGGGGGAGCTTACAATGAGCAGTTCTTC
CDR3aa: CASRERGGAYNEQFF
v_gene: TRBV2
abundance: .
j_gene: TRBJ2-1
d_gene: .

CDR3nt: TGTGCCACCAGGGGGAGGAACCAAGAGACCCAGTACTTC
CDR3aa: CATRGRNQETQYF
v_gene: TRBV5-4
abundance: .
j_gene: TRBJ2-5
d_gene: .

CDR3nt: TGTGCCAGCAGCTCCTCACCGAATACGCAGTATTTT
CDR3aa: CASSSSPNTQYF
v_gene: TRBV9
abundance: once
j_gene: TRBJ2-3
d_gene: .

CDR3nt: TGTGCCAGCAGTCCGGGACAGGGCTGGACCGGGGAGCTGTTTTTT
CDR3aa: CASSPGQGWTGELFF
v_gene: TRBV25-1
abundance: many
j_gene: TRBJ2-2
d_gene: TRBD1

CDR3nt: TGTGCCAGCAGCTTAGCTCCAGGTGATGAGCAGTTCTTC
CDR3aa: CASSLAPGDEQFF
v_gene: TRBV7-2
abundance: .
j_gene: TRBJ2-1
d_gene: .

CDR3nt: TGTGCCAGCAGCTTATTTTTACGAGGATGGTTCTTC
CDR3aa: CASSLFLRGWFF
v_gene: TRBV11-3
abundance: .
j_gene: TRBJ2-1
d_gene: .

CDR3nt: TGTGCCAGCAGCTTCTCAGGAGATGAGCAGTTCTTC
CDR3aa: CASSFSGDEQFF
v_gene: TRBV13
abundance: few
j_gene: TRBJ2-1
d_gene: .

CDR3nt: TGCGCCACCGCCGGGACTAGCGGGGGCGAGCAGTACTTC
CDR3aa: CATAGTSGGEQYF
v_gene: TRBV4-3
abundance: .
j_gene: TRBJ2-7
d_gene: TRBD2

CDR3nt: TGTGCCAGCAGTCTAAGCCGACAGAATTCACCCCTCCACTTT
CDR3aa: CASSLSRQNSPLHF
v_gene: TRBV6-2/TRBV6-3
abundance: few
j_gene: TRBJ1-6
d_gene: .

CDR3nt: TGTGCCAGCAGTAGTGTGGCAGACGTCAGCTACGAGCAGTACTTC
CDR3aa: CASSSVADVSYEQYF
v_gene: TRBV6-2/TRBV6-3
abundance: few
j_gene: TRBJ2-7
d_gene: .

CDR3nt: TGTGCCAGCAGTTACGGGGCTTCTGGGGCCAACGTCCTGACTTTC
CDR3aa: CASSYGASGANVLTF
v_gene: TRBV27
abundance: few
j_gene: TRBJ2-6
d_gene: .

CDR3nt: TGTGCCAGCAGTGATTACTACAATGAGCAGTTCTTC
CDR3aa: CASSDYYNEQFF
v_gene: TRBV25-1
abundance: few
j_gene: TRBJ2-1
d_gene: .

CDR3nt: TGTGCCAGCTCACCCCTCAAGACAGAGAACACTGAAGCTTTCTTT
CDR3aa: CASSPLKTENTEAFF
v_gene: TRBV18
abundance: .
j_gene: TRBJ1-1
d_gene: .

CDR3nt: TGTGCCACCAGGGCCGGGGACTTTTCTGGGGCCAACGTCCTGACTTTC
CDR3aa: CATRAGDFSGANVLTF
v_gene: TRBV24-1
abundance: few
j_gene: TRBJ2-6
d_gene: .

CDR3nt: TGCGCCAGCAGTTCGACTAGCGGGGGTGAAACCTACAATGAGCAGTTCTTC
CDR3aa: CASSSTSGGETYNEQFF
v_gene: TRBV10-2
abundance: .
j_gene: TRBJ2-1
d_gene: TRBD2

CDR3nt: TGTGCCAGCAGCCCCGGCTTCTACGAGCAGTACTTC
CDR3aa: CASSPGFYEQYF
v_gene: TRBV7-9
abundance: .
j_gene: TRBJ2-7
d_gene: .

CDR3nt: TGCGCCAGCAGCTACGACAATACCTACAATGAGCAGTTCTTC
CDR3aa: CASSYDNTYNEQFF
v_gene: TRBV5-1
abundance: few
j_gene: TRBJ2-1
d_gene: .

CDR3nt: TGTGCCAGCAGCTCCATTCCCGATTATAGGTTCTTC
CDR3aa: CASSSIPDYRFF
v_gene: TRBV7-9
abundance: .
j_gene: TRBJ2-1
d_gene: .

CDR3nt: TGTGCCAGTAGTACGGAGATCACCGGGGAGCTGTTTTTT
CDR3aa: CASSTEITGELFF
v_gene: TRBV19
abundance: .
j_gene: TRBJ2-2
d_gene: .

CDR3nt: TGTGCCAGCAGCTCCTTTCCCCATACAGTAGGGGCTAACTATGGCTACACCTTC
CDR3aa: CASSSFPHTVGANYGYTF
v_gene: TRBV7-6
abundance: many
j_gene: TRBJ1-2
d_gene: .

CDR3nt: TGTGCCAGCAGCCAGGAGAATAGCGGGGGGACCGGGGAGCTGTTTTTT
CDR3aa: CASSQENSGGTGELFF
v_gene: TRBV4-2
abundance: few
j_gene: TRBJ2-2
d_gene: TRBD2

CDR3nt: TGTCTTCCCTGGGAATTTCAAGAGACCCAGTACTTC
CDR3aa: CLPWEFQETQYF
v_gene: TRBV15
abundance: few
j_gene: TRBJ2-5
d_gene: .

CDR3nt: TGCAGTGCTAGAAAGTACAGCCCGGGAGTAACTGAAGCTTTCTTT
CDR3aa: CSARKYSPGVTEAFF
v_gene: TRBV20-1
abundance: .
j_gene: TRBJ1-1
d_gene: .

CDR3nt: TGTGCCAGCAGCCAACTAGCGGGGGGGCATAGCACCGGGGAGCTGTTTTTT
CDR3aa: CASSQLAGGHSTGELFF
v_gene: TRBV3-1
abundance: .
j_gene: TRBJ2-2
d_gene: TRBD2

CDR3nt: TGTGCCAGCAGTACTAGCGGGGGAGATACGCAGTATTTT
CDR3aa: CASSTSGGDTQYF
v_gene: TRBV7-3
abundance: few
j_gene: TRBJ2-3
d_gene: TRBD2

CDR3nt: TGTGCCAGCAGCAAGGATGTGTGGACAGGGGAACACGAGCAGTACTTC
CDR3aa: CASSKDVWTGEHEQYF
v_gene: TRBV12-3/TRBV12-4
abundance: .
j_gene: TRBJ2-7
d_gene: TRBD1

CDR3nt: TGTGCCAGCAGCTTCCCGACTAGCGGGGGGCTGGGCACCGGGGAGCTGTTTTTT
CDR3aa: CASSFPTSGGLGTGELFF
v_gene: TRBV7-8
abundance: .
j_gene: TRBJ2-2
d_gene: TRBD2

CDR3nt: TGTGCCAGCAGTTTACCGACCGGGACTAGCGGGAACATTCAGTACTTC
CDR3aa: CASSLPTGTSGNIQYF
v_gene: TRBV28
abundance: few
j_gene: TRBJ2-4
d_gene: TRBD2

CDR3nt: TGTGCCAGCAGCTCGGACAGTACCTATGGCTACACCTTC
CDR3aa: CASSSDSTYGYTF
v_gene: TRBV5-6
abundance: few
j_gene: TRBJ1-2
d_gene: .

CDR3nt: TGTGCCAGCAGCTTAGCGGTCCTCTTCGCCCAGGAGGCCAACGTCCTGACTTTC
CDR3aa: CASSLAVLFAQEANVLTF
v_gene: TRBV7-2
abundance: .
j_gene: TRBJ2-6
d_gene: .

CDR3nt: TGCAGTGCTAGAGCTGGGGGGCAGGCCTACAATGAGCAGTTCTTC
CDR3aa: CSARAGGQAYNEQFF
v_gene: TRBV20-1
abundance: few
j_gene: TRBJ2-1
d_gene: .

CDR3nt: TGTGCCAGCTCCCCAACTAACTATGGCTACACCTTC
CDR3aa: CASSPTNYGYTF
v_gene: TRBV6-2/TRBV6-3
abundance: few
j_gene: TRBJ1-2
d_gene: .

CDR3nt: TGTGCCAGCAGCTTCTTAGCGAGCAATGAGCAGTTCTTC
CDR3aa: CASSFLASNEQFF
v_gene: TRBV7-6
abundance: few
j_gene: TRBJ2-1
d_gene: .

CDR3nt: TGCGCCAGCAGCCAAGGGGTAGGCAGGGAGCAAGAGACCCAGTACTTC
CDR3aa: CASSQGVGREQETQYF
v_gene: TRBV4-3
abundance: many
j_gene: TRBJ2-5
d_gene: .

CDR3nt: TGTGCCAGCAGCTTCATGACTAGCGGGGGGAGCGAGCAGTTCTTC
CDR3aa: CASSFMTSGGSEQFF
v_gene: TRBV5-4
abundance: few
j_gene: TRBJ2-1
d_gene: TRBD2

CDR3nt: TGTGCCAGCAGTGCGAGACAGGCCGACACTGAAGCTTTCTTT
CDR3aa: CASSARQADTEAFF
v_gene: TRBV6-1
abundance: many
j_gene: TRBJ1-1
d_gene: .

CDR3nt: TGTGCCAGCAGCGTTGACAACACCGGGGAGCTGTTTTTT
CDR3aa: CASSVDNTGELFF
v_gene: TRBV9
abundance: few
j_gene: TRBJ2-2
d_gene: .

CDR3nt: TGTGCCAGCAGCGACGCCTACGAGCAGTACTTC
CDR3aa: CASSDAYEQYF
v_gene: TRBV2
abundance: many
j_gene: TRBJ2-7
d_gene: .

CDR3nt: TGTGCCAGCAGCCTTAGAGCAGCCGGGACCTCCAATGAGCAGTTCTTC
CDR3aa: CASSLRAAGTSNEQFF
v_gene: TRBV7-2
abundance: many
j_gene: TRBJ2-1
d_gene: .

CDR3nt: TGTGCCAGCAGCATCGCACAGACTAGCTTAGATACGCAGTATTTT
CDR3aa: CASSIAQTSLDTQYF
v_gene: TRBV7-9
abundance: many
j_gene: TRBJ2-3
d_gene: TRBD2

CDR3nt: TGTGCCAGCAGACCCGGAGCGAGAAACACAGATACGCAGTATTTT
CDR3aa: CASRPGARNTDTQYF
v_gene: TRBV2
abundance: .
j_gene: TRBJ2-3
d_gene: .

CDR3nt: TGTGCCAGCAGTTACGGCGCTTACGCGGGGCTGTACTTC
CDR3aa: CASSYGAYAGLYF
v_gene: TRBV6-5
abundance: .
j_gene: TRBJ2-7
d_gene: .

CDR3nt: TGTGCCAGCAGCGTGGGACAGGGCTATGGCTACACCTTC
CDR3aa: CASSVGQGYGYTF
v_gene: TRBV7-8
abundance: many
j_gene: TRBJ1-2
d_gene: TRBD1

CDR3nt: TGCGCCAGCAGCCCCGGAGTCATCTCTGGAAACACCATATATTTT
CDR3aa: CASSPGVISGNTIYF
v_gene: TRBV5-1
abundance: few
j_gene: TRBJ1-3
d_gene: .

CDR3nt: TGTGCCAGCTGTAAGGGGCAGTTCTACGAGCAGTACTTC
CDR3aa: CASCKGQFYEQYF
v_gene: TRBV6-6
abundance: .
j_gene: TRBJ2-7
d_gene: .

CDR3nt: TGTGCCAGCAGCTTGGGGACAGGGCTGAACACTGAAGCTTTCTTT
CDR3aa: CASSLGTGLNTEAFF
v_gene: TRBV7-3
abundance: few
j_gene: TRBJ1-1
d_gene: TRBD1

CDR3nt: TGTGCCAGCAGTGCGCCGGGACAGGGGCGCGAGACCCAGTACTTC
CDR3aa: CASSAPGQGRETQYF
v_gene: TRBV27
abundance: .
j_gene: TRBJ2-5
d_gene: TRBD1

CDR3nt: TGTGCCAGCAGTCCGAGACAGGTGAGGCAGCCCCAGCATTTT
CDR3aa: CASSPRQVRQPQHF
v_gene: TRBV12-3/TRBV12-4
abundance: few
j_gene: TRBJ1-5
d_gene: .

CDR3nt: TGTGCCAGCTCACCAACGGTTTCAACTAATGAAAAACTGTTTTTT
CDR3aa: CASSPTVSTNEKLFF
v_gene: TRBV18
abundance: .
j_gene: TRBJ1-4
d_gene: .

CDR3nt: TGTGCCAGCAGCCCTTCGGCGGCAACTAATGAAAAACTGTTTTTT
CDR3aa: CASSPSAATNEKLFF
v_gene: TRBV7-2
abundance: few
j_gene: TRBJ1-4
d_gene: .

CDR3nt: TGTGCCAGCAGCCCTATTGGGGACAGCCTCTACGAGCAGTACTTC
CDR3aa: CASSPIGDSLYEQYF
v_gene: TRBV7-2
abundance: many
j_gene: TRBJ2-7
d_gene: TRBD1

CDR3nt: TGTGCCAGCGCAAGTCCGTACCAAGAGACCCAGTACTTC
CDR3aa: CASASPYQETQYF
v_gene: TRBV12-3/TRBV12-4
abundance: few
j_gene: TRBJ2-5
d_gene: .

CDR3nt: TGCAGCGTTCGGCTGGGAAATTCACCCCTCCACTTT
CDR3aa: CSVRLGNSPLHF
v_gene: TRBV29-1
abundance: few
j_gene: TRBJ1-6
d_gene: .

CDR3nt: TGTGCCAGCTCACCTCCCGGGACCCGCTATGGCTACACCTTC
CDR3aa: CASSPPGTRYGYTF
v_gene: TRBV18
abundance: .
j_gene: TRBJ1-2
d_gene: .